This passage covers 7 T cell receptor beta chains from one sample sequenced in a study of blood T cell repertoires in COVID-19. The repertoire was sequenced with immunoSEQ multiplex PCR; TCRdb's copy has only in-frame clones and lacks some. This sample has about 150,000 clones, with roughly 80% found just once. The sequenced sample was peripheral blood. The receptors derive from a woman in her sixties or seventies with acute or convalescent COVID-19.

This rearrangement joins TRBV7-2 to TRBJ1-4; perhaps TRBD1 as D (6 bases). CDR3 length equals 18 residues. V was clipped by 0 bases and J by 8 bases, with 22 bases between them. Germline V gives CDR1 SGHTA, CDR2 FQGNSA. The CDR3 DNA reads TGTGCCAGCAGCTTAGCTCCCAACGGGATCGACAGGCAAGAAAAACTGTTTTTT. The encoded protein is CASSLAPNGIDRQEKLFF.

The V call is TRBV11-2, the J call TRBJ1-2; TRBD1 might be the D (5 bases). The germline V gene has CDR1 SGHAT and CDR2 FQNNGV. CDR3 length: 14 residues. V lost 2 bases, J lost 5 bases, and 12 bases lay in between. CDR3 nucleotides: TGTGCCAGCAGCTTATGGCCAGGGATATATGGCTACACCTTC. Protein sequence: CASSLWPGIYGYTF.

The J gene is TRBJ1-5, the V gene TRBV21-1; the D segment call TRBD1 is taken from the table without a DNA check. TRBV21-1 constitutes a pseudogene. CDR3 size: 12 residues. The CDR3 sequence: CASRQGNQPQHF. DNA for the CDR3: TGTGCCAGCAGGCAGGGAAATCAGCCCCAGCATTTT.

The V call is TRBV5-1, the J call TRBJ2-7; 9 bases agree with TRBD2. Germline lookup yields CDR1 SGHRS and CDR2 YFSETQ. Trimming took 0 bases from V and 0 from J; bases not matched to a gene: 4. There are 16 residues in the CDR3. The CDR3 DNA follows: TGCGCCAGCAGCTTGGGCGGGGGGGAGCGCTCCTACGAGCAGTACGTC. Protein: CASSLGGGERSYEQYV.

The chain carries TRBV18 and TRBJ2-5; D unresolved. V shed 2 bases and J shed 3 bases, with 7 bases lying between them. The CDR3 totals 13 residues. Germline loops: CDR1 KGHSH, CDR2 LQKENI. CDR3 residues: CASSPSGEETQYF. CDR3 coding DNA: TGTGCCAGCTCACCATCCGGAGAAGAGACCCAGTACTTC.

At least ten counts were recorded for this clone. The chain combines TRBV3-1 (or the pseudogene TRBV3-2) with TRBJ1-2; D ambiguous. From germline, CDR1 is LGHDT and CDR2 YNNKEL (reference sequence). There are 15 residues in the CDR3. With 0 bases removed from V and 8 bases from J, the gap between germline ends came to 16 bases. CDR3 bases: TGTGCCAGCAGCCAAGAAACCGGTGGTGTCCGAGGCTACACCTTC. It encodes CASSQETGGVRGYTF.

This clone was seen a few times. The CDR3 DNA sequence: TGTGCCTGGGCGAGGACTGCTTTTTCTGGAAACACCATATATTTT. This translates into CAWARTAFSGNTIYF. V gene TRBV30 combines with J gene TRBJ1-3; D gene uncertain. Germline CDR1 is GTSNPN and CDR2 is SVGIG (reference sequence). Trimming removed 5 bases at V and 1 base at J, with 15 bases between. The CDR3 length is 15 residues.